Below, one TCR beta chain is given with its context. Its antigen is unknown. Base-call qualities are not available, and no considerably larger clone is one nucleotide away. Selection of patients required sufficient residual fresh-frozen tumor tissue and over two years of available survival data. Although molecular status otherwise differed among the glioblastoma patients, no patient had an isocitrate dehydrogenase mutation. PBMC collection took place before vaccination, two weeks after the third vaccination, and at tumor progression if progression occurred. The Qiagen DNeasy Blood extraction Kit was used for extraction of genomic DNA. This sample is drawn from a study of glioma-infiltrating T cells after dendritic cell vaccination (TCRdb year 2016). Study-wide context: Of the approximately 15 glioblastoma patients in the cohort, all drawn from Phase I and II dendritic cell vaccination trials, 9 were newly diagnosed and 6 had recurrent disease. Patients received autologous tumor lysate-pulsed dendritic cell vaccination between the early 2000s and the early 2010s. The vaccine consisted of monocyte-derived dendritic cells cultured seven to eight days with IL-4 and GM-CSF, then pulsed overnight with autologous tumor lysate. Patients received three intradermal dendritic cell vaccine injections at biweekly intervals in the arm below the axilla. In glioblastoma patients vaccinated with dendritic cells, deep sequencing of TCR beta CDR3 regions served to measure the amount of tumor-infiltrating lymphocytes and to compare repertoires between tumor and blood. Survival after dendritic cell vaccination was correlated with TCR sequencing metrics such as TIL content and the overlap between tumor and blood repertoires. General findings and caveats noted by the study authors: After dendritic cell vaccination, a higher estimated pretreatment TIL content predicted longer time to progression and overall survival. The cohort was small and heterogeneous, and full blood and tumor sets were available for few patients, with initial-recurrent tumor pairs available for even fewer patients. The response model built on TCR overlap across three groups was characterized as speculative, with prospective validation still needed. No direct relationship between TCR clonality and survival was found, suggesting a diverse polyclonal response may matter.

The immunoSEQ assay amplified TCRB CDR3 regions from roughly 2.1 micrograms of genomic DNA, or from all available DNA when less than that amount was available. The multiplex PCR relied on 60 forward primers for TCR V beta segments and 13 reverse primers for J beta segments. To estimate the number of reads per starting template, synthetic control templates were added to each sample at limiting dilution. Reads of 87 bp were generated by sequencing on the Illumina HiSeq System. The original methods were these. To remove PCR and sequencing errors, closely related sequences were merged with a nearest neighbor algorithm. TCR overlap was defined as the percentage of unique tumor TCR beta sequences that were also found in the peripheral blood of the same patient. TCRdb took this table from immuneACCESS and kept in-frame rearrangements with V and J called. Such tables lack part of the clones; where checked against another copy, unresolved V genes explain under half of the gap, and the rest is unexplained. V, J and clone size derive from that table, while D and trimming were established from the DNA sequence. The sample table contains some 70,000 clones; only one count was recorded for approximately 81% of them. The top ten constitute 6.5% to 10% of the sample.

Sequenced material: blood, taken before dendritic cell vaccination. The receptor comes from a human donor with glioblastoma.

The CDR3 region has the sequence CASSPSPGDYGYTF. In nucleotides, the sequence is TGTGCCAGCTCACCTTCGCCGGGGGATTATGGCTACACCTTC. The sequence is built from TRBV18 and TRBJ1-2, with TRBD1 perhaps the D gene, on 5 matching bases. From a lookup of the germline V gene, CDR1 and CDR2 are KGHSH and LQKENI. Inclusive of the bounding cysteine and phenylalanine, the CDR3 is 14 residues long. The CDR3 DNA has 42 bases and is translated from base 1. V is cut by 3 bases and J by 5 bases, and the space between the germline ends is 13 bases.